Following are 2 T cell receptor beta chains from one sample sequenced in a study of breast tumors, draining lymph nodes, adjacent tissues (dated by TCRdb to the mid-2010s). The axillary draining lymph nodes of breast cancer patients were the source of the lymph node samples. Library preparation was by multiplex PCR. These reads were obtained on an Illumina HiSeq 2000. TCRdb cleaned the public reads at Q25 with fastp, built clones with MiXCR and kept in-frame beta chains. When rows share a CDR3 protein, they turn into one entry using the most common DNA and genes. In all, the sample holds around 140,000 distinct CDR3 sequences, and approximately 32% of those were seen once. The top ten constitute about 2.5% of the sample. The specimen sequenced was axillary lymph node tissue. The origin of the receptors is a female donor with breast cancer. Some clones in this sample may be carry-over from other donors' samples.

The chain uses TRBV12-3 or TRBV12-4 and TRBJ1-1; 8 nucleotides match TRBD1. Trimming cost V 5 bases and J 1 base; bases outside gene matches: 6. The CDR3 has 15 residues. The CDR3 nucleotides read TGTGCCAGCAGTAAACGGACAGGGAGGAACACTGAAGCTTTCTTT. Encoded protein: CASSKRTGRNTEAFF.

This clonotype was seen ten or more times. A much bigger clone sits one base away, suggesting this may be a read error. This sequence joins TRBV9 and TRBJ2-6; the D gene is possibly TRBD1 (5 bases). The CDR3 runs to 17 residues. Per the germline V gene, CDR1 is SGDLS and CDR2 is YYNGEE. CDR3 sequence reads: CASSVDGRAVVATVLTF. The CDR3 nucleotides are TGTGCCAGCAGCGTAGATGGCAGGGCAGTGGTGGCCACCGTCCTGACTTTC.